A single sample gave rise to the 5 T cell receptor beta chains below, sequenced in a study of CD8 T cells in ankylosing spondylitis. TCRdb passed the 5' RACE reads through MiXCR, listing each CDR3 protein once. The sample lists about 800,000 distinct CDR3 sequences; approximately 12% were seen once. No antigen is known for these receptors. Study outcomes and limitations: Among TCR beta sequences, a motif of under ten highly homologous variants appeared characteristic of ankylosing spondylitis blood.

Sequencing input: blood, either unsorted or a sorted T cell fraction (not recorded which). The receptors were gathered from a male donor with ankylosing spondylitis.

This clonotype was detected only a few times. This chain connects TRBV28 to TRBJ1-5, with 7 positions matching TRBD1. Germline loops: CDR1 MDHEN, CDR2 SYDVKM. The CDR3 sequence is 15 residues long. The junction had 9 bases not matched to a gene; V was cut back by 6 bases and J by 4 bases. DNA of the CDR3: TGTGCCAGCAGATTCCGGGACAGTGAAAATCAGCCCCAGCATTTT. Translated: CASRFRDSENQPQHF.

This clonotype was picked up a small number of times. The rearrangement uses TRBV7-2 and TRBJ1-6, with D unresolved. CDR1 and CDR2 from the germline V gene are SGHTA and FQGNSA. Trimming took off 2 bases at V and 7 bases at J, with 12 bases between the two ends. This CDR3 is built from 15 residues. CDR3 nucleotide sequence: TGTGCCAGCAGCTTACTGGGATCTGGGAATTCACCCCTCCACTTT. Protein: CASSLLGSGNSPLHF.

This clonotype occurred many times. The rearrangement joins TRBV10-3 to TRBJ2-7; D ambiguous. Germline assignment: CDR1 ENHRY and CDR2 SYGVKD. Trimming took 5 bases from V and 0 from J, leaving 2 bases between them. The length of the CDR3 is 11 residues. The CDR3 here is CAISSSYEQYF. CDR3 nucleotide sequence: TGTGCCATCAGTAGCTCCTACGAGCAGTACTTC.

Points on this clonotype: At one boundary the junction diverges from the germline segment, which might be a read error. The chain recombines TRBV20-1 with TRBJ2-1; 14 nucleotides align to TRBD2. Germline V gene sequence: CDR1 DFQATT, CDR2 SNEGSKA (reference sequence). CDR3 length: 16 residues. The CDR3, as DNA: TGCTGTGCTTCCGACCCGAGGACTAGCGGGGGGAATGAGCAGTTCTTC. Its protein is CCASDPRTSGGNEQFF.

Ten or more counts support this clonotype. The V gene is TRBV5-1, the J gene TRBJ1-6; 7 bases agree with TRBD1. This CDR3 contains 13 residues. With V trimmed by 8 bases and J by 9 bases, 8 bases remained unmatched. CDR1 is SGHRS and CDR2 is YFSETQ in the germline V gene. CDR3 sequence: CASSGQLGSPLHF. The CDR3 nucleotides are TGCGCCAGTTCGGGACAGCTGGGTTCACCCCTCCACTTT.